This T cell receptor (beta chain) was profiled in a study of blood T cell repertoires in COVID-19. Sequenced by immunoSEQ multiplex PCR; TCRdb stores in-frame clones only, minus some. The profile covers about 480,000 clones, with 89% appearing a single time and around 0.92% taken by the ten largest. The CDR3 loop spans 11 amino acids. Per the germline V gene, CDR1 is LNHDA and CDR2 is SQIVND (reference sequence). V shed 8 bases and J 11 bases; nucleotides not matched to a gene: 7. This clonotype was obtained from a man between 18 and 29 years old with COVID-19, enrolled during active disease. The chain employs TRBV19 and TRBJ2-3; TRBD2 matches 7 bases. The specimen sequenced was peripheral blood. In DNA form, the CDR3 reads TGTGCCAGTTCCTGGGACTACTGGCAGTATTTT. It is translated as CASSWDYWQYF.